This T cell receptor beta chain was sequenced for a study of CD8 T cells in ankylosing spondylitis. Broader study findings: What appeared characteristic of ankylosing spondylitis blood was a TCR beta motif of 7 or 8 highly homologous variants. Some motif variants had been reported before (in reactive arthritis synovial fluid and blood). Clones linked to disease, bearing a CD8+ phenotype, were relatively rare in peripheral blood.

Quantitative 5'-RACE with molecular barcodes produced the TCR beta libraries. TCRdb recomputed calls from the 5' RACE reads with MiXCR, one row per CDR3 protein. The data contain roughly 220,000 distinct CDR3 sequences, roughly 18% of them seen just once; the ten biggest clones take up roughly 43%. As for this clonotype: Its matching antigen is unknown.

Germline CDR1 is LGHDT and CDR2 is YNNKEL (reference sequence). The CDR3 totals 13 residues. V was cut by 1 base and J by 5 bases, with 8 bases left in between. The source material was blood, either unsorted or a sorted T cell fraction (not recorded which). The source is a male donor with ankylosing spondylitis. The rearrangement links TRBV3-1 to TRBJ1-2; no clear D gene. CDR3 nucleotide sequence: TGTGCCAGCAGCCAAGGGATACGGTATGGCTACACCTTC. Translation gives CASSQGIRYGYTF. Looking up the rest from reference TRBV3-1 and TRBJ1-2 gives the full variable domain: DTAVSQTPKYLVTQMGNDKSIKCEQNLGHDTMYWYKQDSKKFLKIMFSYNNKELIINETVPNRFSPKSPDKAHLNLHINSLELGDSAVYFCASSQGIRYGYTFGSGTRLTVV.